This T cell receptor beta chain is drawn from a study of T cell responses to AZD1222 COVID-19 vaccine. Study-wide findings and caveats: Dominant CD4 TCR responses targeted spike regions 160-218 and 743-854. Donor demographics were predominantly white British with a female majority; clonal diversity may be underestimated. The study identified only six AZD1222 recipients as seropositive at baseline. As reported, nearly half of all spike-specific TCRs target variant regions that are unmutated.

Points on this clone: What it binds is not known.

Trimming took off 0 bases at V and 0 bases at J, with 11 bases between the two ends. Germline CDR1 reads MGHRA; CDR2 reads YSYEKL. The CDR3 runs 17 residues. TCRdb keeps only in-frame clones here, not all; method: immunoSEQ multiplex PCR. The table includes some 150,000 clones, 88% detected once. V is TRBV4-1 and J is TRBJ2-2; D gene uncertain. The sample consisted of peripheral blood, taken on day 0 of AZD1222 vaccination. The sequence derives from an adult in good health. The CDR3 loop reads CASSQDPGRANTGELFF. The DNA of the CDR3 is TGCGCCAGCAGCCAAGATCCCGGCAGAGCGAACACCGGGGAGCTGTTTTTT.